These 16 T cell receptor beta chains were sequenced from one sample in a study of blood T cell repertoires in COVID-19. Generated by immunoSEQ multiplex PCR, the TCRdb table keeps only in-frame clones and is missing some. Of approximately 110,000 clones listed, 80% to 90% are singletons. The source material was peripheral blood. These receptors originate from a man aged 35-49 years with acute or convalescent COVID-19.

DNA of the CDR3: TGTGCCAGCAGCCCCGGGGAGCGTCTCTCTGGAAACACCATATATTTT. Protein product: CASSPGERLSGNTIYF. The chain is built from TRBV9 and TRBJ1-3; unclear D gene. CDR1 is SGDLS, CDR2 YYNGEE, per germline. The V gene lost 4 bases and the J gene lost 0 bases, with 14 bases spanning the gap. This CDR3 comprises 16 residues.

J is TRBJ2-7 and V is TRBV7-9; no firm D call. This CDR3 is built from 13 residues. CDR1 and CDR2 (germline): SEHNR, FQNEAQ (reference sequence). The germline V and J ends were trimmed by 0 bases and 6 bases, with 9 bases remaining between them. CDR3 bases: TGTGCCAGCAGCTTAGCGTCCTATGCCGAGCAGTACTTC. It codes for CASSLASYAEQYF.

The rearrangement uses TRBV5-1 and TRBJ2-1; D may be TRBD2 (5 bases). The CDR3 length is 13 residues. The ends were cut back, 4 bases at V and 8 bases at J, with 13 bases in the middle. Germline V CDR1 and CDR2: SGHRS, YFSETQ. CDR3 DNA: TGCGCCAGCAGCCGGGATCCTCAGGATGAGCAGTTCTTC. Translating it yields CASSRDPQDEQFF. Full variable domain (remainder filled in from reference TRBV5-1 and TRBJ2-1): KAGVTQTPRYLIKTRGQQVTLSCSPISGHRSVSWYQQTPGQGLQFLFEYFSETQRNKGNFPGRFSGRQFSNSRSEMNVSTLELGDSALYLCASSRDPQDEQFFGPGTRLTVL.

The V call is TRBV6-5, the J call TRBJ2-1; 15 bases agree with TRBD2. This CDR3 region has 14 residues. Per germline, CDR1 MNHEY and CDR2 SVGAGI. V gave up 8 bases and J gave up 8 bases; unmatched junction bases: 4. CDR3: CASLRTSGGDEQFF. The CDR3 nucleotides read TGTGCCAGCTTGAGGACTAGCGGGGGGGATGAGCAGTTCTTC.

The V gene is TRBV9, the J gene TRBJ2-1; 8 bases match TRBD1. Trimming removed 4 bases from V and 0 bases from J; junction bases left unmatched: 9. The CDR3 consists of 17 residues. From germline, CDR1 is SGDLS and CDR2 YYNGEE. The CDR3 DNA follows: TGTGCCAGCAGCCCTACTACCGGGACAGGCTCCTACAATGAGCAGTTCTTC. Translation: CASSPTTGTGSYNEQFF.

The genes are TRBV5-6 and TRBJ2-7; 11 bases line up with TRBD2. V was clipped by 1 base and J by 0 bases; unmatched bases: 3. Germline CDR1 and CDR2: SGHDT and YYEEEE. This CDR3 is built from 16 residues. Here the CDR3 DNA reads TGTGCCAGCAGCTTGTTTGGGACTAGCGGCTCCTACGAGCAGTACTTC. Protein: CASSLFGTSGSYEQYF. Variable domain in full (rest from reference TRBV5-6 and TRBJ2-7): DAGVTQSPTHLIKTRGQQVTLRCSPKSGHDTVSWYQQALGQGPQFIFQYYEEEERQRGNFPDRFSGHQFPNYSSELNVNALLLGDSALYLCASSLFGTSGSYEQYFGPGTRLTVT.

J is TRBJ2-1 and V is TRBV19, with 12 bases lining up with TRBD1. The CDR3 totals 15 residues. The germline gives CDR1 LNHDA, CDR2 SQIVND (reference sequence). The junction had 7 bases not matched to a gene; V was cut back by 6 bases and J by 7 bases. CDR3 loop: CASSNRDRGLNEQFF. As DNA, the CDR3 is TGTGCCAGTAGCAACCGGGACAGGGGGCTGAATGAGCAGTTCTTC.

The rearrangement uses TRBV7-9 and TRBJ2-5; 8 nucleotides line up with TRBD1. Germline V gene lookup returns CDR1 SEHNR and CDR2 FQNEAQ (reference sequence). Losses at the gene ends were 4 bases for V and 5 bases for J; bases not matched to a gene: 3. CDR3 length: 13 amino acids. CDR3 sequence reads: CASSWDRWETQYF. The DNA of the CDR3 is TGTGCCAGCAGCTGGGACAGGTGGGAGACCCAGTACTTC.

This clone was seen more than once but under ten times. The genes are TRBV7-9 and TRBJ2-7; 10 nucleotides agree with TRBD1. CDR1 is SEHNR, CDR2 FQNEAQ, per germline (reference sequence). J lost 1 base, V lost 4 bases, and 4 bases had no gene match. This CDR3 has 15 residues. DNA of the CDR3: TGTGCCAGCAGCTCGGGACAGGGGTTATCCTACGAGCAGTACTTC. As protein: CASSSGQGLSYEQYF.

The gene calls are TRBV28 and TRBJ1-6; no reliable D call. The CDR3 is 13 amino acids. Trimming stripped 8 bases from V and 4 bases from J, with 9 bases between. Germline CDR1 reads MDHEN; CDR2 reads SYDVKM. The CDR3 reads CASGARYNSPLHF. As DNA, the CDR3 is TGTGCCAGCGGAGCCCGTTATAATTCACCCCTCCACTTT.

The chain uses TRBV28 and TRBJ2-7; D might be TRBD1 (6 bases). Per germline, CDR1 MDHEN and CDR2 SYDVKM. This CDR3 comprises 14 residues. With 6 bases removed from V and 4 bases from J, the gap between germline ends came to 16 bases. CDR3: CASSPTGVTYEQYF. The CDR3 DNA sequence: TGTGCCAGCAGCCCGACAGGAGTAACTTACGAGCAGTACTTC.

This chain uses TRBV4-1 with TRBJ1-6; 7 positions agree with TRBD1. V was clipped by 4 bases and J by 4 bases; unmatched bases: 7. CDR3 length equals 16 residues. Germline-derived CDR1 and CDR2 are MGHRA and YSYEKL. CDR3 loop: CASSPSRDSYNSPLHF. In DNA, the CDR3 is TGCGCCAGCAGCCCGTCCCGGGACAGTTATAATTCACCCCTCCACTTT.

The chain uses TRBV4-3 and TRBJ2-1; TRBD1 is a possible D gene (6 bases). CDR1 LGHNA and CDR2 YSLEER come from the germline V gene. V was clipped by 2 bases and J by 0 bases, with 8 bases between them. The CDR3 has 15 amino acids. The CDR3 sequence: CASSQQGSSYNEQFF. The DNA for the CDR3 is TGCGCCAGCAGCCAACAGGGGAGCTCCTACAATGAGCAGTTCTTC.

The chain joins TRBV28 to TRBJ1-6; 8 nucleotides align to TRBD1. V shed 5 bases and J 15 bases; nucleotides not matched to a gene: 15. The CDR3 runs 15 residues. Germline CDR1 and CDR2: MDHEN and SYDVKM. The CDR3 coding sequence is TGTGCCAGCAGTACCCGCCGGGGACAGGCGCTTCTCCTCCACTTT. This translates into CASSTRRGQALLLHF.

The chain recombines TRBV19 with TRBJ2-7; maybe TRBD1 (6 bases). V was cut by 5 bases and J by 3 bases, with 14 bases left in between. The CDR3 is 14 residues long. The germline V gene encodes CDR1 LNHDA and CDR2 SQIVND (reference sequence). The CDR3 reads CASSSQGQGYEQYF. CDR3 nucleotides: TGTGCCAGTAGTTCTCAGGGGCAGGGCTACGAGCAGTACTTC.

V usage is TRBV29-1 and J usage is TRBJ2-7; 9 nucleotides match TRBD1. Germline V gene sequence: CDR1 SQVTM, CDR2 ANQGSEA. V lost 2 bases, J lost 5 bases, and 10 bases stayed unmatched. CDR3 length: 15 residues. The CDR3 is CSVETLQGASNEQYF. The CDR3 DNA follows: TGCAGCGTTGAAACCCTACAGGGGGCATCGAACGAGCAGTACTTC.